The rows below give T cell receptor beta chains drawn from one sample of a study of identical twins. TCRdb re-called the 5' RACE reads with MiXCR, one entry per CDR3 protein. The data show about 700,000 distinct CDR3 sequences, around 6.1% seen once. The sample comprised naive T cells sorted from blood. Receptors originate from a man between 18 and 29 years old in good health. CDR3s include the opening cysteine and the closing phenylalanine or tryptophan. The order of the fields is V gene, D gene, J gene, clone size, CDR3 length, CDR3 protein, CDR3 DNA. The D gene is left open where the match is weak. Rows give clone size only sometimes, using once, few, many, or a class for an expanded clone.

V: TRBV12-3/TRBV12-4
D: TRBD1
J: TRBJ2-3
size: few
length: 16
CDR3: CASSSRTGGFGDTQYF
DNA: TGTGCCAGCAGTTCCCGGACAGGGGGCTTCGGAGATACGCAGTATTTT

V: TRBV20-1
D: NA
J: TRBJ2-3
size: NA
length: 16
CDR3: CSASPTIGSQTDTQYF
DNA: TGCAGTGCTAGCCCCACTATAGGGAGTCAGACAGATACGCAGTATTTT

V: TRBV5-1
D: TRBD2
J: TRBJ2-1
size: NA
length: 17
CDR3: CASSLDPGTSGNNEQFF
DNA: TGCGCCAGCAGCTTGGATCCCGGGACTAGCGGGAACAATGAGCAGTTCTTC

V: TRBV20-1
D: NA
J: TRBJ1-5
size: many
length: 12
CDR3: CSARDGGGPQHF
DNA: TGCAGTGCTAGAGATGGCGGAGGGCCCCAGCATTTT

V: TRBV15
D: TRBD1
J: TRBJ2-5
size: many
length: 14
CDR3: CATSRGTGLETQYF
DNA: TGTGCCACCAGCAGAGGGACAGGACTTGAGACCCAGTACTTC

V: TRBV4-2
D: TRBD2
J: TRBJ2-7
size: many
length: 15
CDR3: CASSQEWPSGYEQYF
DNA: TGTGCCAGCAGCCAGGAGTGGCCTAGCGGCTACGAGCAGTACTTC

V: TRBV15
D: NA
J: TRBJ1-5
size: many
length: 15
CDR3: CATSRDAEGNQPQHF
DNA: TGTGCCACCAGCAGAGATGCCGAGGGCAATCAGCCCCAGCATTTT

V: TRBV20-1
D: NA
J: TRBJ2-1
size: few
length: 13
CDR3: CSARVLSNGEQFF
DNA: TGCAGTGCTAGAGTACTGAGCAATGGTGAGCAGTTCTTC

V: TRBV5-1
D: TRBD1
J: TRBJ2-1
size: many
length: 15
CDR3: CASSSPTGVVNEQFF
DNA: TGCGCCAGCAGCTCACCGACAGGGGTGGTCAATGAGCAGTTCTTC

V: TRBV11-2
D: NA
J: TRBJ2-1
size: NA
length: 15
CDR3: CASSPQIRENNEQFF
DNA: TGTGCCAGCAGCCCACAGATACGGGAAAACAATGAGCAGTTCTTC

V: TRBV12-3/TRBV12-4
D: TRBD1
J: TRBJ1-4
size: few
length: 14
CDR3: CASRRGQGNEKLFF
DNA: TGTGCCAGCAGACGGGGACAGGGCAATGAAAAACTGTTTTTT

V: TRBV20-1
D: NA
J: TRBJ1-4
size: many
length: 14
CDR3: CSALPQGETEKLFF
DNA: TGCAGTGCCCTCCCTCAGGGAGAAACTGAAAAACTGTTTTTT

V: TRBV4-2
D: NA
J: TRBJ1-3
size: many
length: 15
CDR3: CASSQERTSGNTIYF
DNA: TGTGCCAGCAGCCAAGAACGGACGTCAGGAAACACCATATATTTT

V: TRBV3-1
D: TRBD1
J: TRBJ2-7
size: many
length: 15
CDR3: CASSHPGQGLYEQYF
DNA: TGTGCCAGCAGCCATCCGGGACAGGGACTCTACGAGCAGTACTTC

V: TRBV12-3/TRBV12-4
D: NA
J: TRBJ2-7
size: NA
length: 12
CDR3: CASSMDDYEQYF
DNA: TGTGCCAGCAGTATGGACGACTACGAGCAGTACTTC

V: TRBV5-5
D: TRBD2
J: TRBJ2-1
size: many
length: 12
CDR3: CASSDGRDEQFF
DNA: TGTGCCAGCAGCGACGGGAGGGATGAGCAGTTCTTC

V: TRBV5-1
D: TRBD2
J: TRBJ2-1
size: many
length: 15
CDR3: CASTLAGSSYNEQFF
DNA: TGCGCCAGCACCTTAGCGGGGAGCTCCTACAATGAGCAGTTCTTC

V: TRBV25-1
D: TRBD1
J: TRBJ2-6
size: NA
length: 17
CDR3: CASMRGQGKSGANVLTF
DNA: TGTGCCAGCATGAGGGGACAGGGAAAATCTGGGGCCAACGTCCTGACTTTC

V: TRBV5-1
D: NA
J: TRBJ2-3
size: few
length: 14
CDR3: CASSLGEREDTQYF
DNA: TGCGCCAGCAGCTTGGGGGAGAGAGAAGATACGCAGTATTTT

V: TRBV24-1
D: NA
J: TRBJ2-3
size: NA
length: 16
CDR3: CATSDLGGGGADTQYF
DNA: TGTGCCACCAGTGATTTGGGGGGGGGCGGTGCAGATACGCAGTATTTT